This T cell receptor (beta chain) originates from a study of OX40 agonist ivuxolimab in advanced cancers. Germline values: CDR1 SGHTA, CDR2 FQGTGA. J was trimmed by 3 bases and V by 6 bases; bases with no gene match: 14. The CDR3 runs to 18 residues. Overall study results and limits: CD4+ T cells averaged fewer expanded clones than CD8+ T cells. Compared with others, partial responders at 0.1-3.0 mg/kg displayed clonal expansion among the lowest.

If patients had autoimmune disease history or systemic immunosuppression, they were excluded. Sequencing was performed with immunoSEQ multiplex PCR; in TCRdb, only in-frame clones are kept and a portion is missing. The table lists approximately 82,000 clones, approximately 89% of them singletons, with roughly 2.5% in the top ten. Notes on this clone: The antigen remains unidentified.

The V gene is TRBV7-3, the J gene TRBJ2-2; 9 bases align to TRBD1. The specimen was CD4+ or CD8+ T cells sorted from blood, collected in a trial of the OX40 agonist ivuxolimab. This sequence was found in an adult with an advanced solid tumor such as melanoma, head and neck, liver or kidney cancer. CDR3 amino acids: CASSLPAQGARDTGELFF. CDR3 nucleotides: TGTGCCAGCAGTTTACCGGCACAGGGGGCGCGGGACACCGGGGAGCTGTTTTTT. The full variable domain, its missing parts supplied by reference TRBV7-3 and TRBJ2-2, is GAGVSQTPSNKVTEKGKYVELRCDPISGHTALYWYRQSLGQGPEFLIYFQGTGAADDSGLPNDRFFAVRPEGSVSTLKIQRTERGDSAVYLCASSLPAQGARDTGELFFGEGSRLTVL.